This passage covers 5 T cell receptor beta chains from one sample sequenced in a study of OX40 agonist ivuxolimab in advanced cancers. Some clones are missing from TCRdb's copy, which holds only in-frame ones; the method was immunoSEQ multiplex PCR. Altogether 40,000 to 45,000 clones are present, approximately 86% being singletons, with the ten largest covering 12%. The sequences come from CD4+ or CD8+ T cells sorted from blood, collected in a trial of the OX40 agonist ivuxolimab. The receptors come from an adult with an advanced solid tumor such as melanoma, head and neck, liver or kidney cancer.

The chain uses TRBV27 and TRBJ2-7; a possible D gene is TRBD2 (6 bases). CDR3 length: 14 amino acids. V gave up 6 bases and J gave up 3 bases, with 15 bases separating them. Germline V CDR1 and CDR2: MNHEY, SMNVEV (reference sequence). The CDR3 reads CASSPSGGVYEQYF. The CDR3, as DNA: TGTGCCAGCAGCCCGTCCGGCGGGGTCTACGAGCAGTACTTC.

CDR3 protein: CASRRGGRETQYF. CDR3 nucleotide sequence: TGTGCCAGCAGACGGGGGGGGCGAGAGACCCAGTACTTC. This chain joins TRBV27 and TRBJ2-5, with 8 bases identical to TRBD2. The J segment lost 4 bases and the V segment lost 6 bases, leaving 4 bases of the junction unmatched. The CDR3 consists of 13 residues. Germline V gene sequence: CDR1 MNHEY, CDR2 SMNVEV (reference sequence).

DNA of the CDR3: TGTGCCAGCCGCGGGAGGCCGGACAATGAGCAGTTCTTC. Translation gives CASRGRPDNEQFF. J is TRBJ2-1 and V is TRBV10-3; 8 nucleotides match TRBD2. This CDR3 spans 13 amino acids. The V gene's germline CDR1 is ENHRY and CDR2 SYGVKD. Trimming cost V 10 bases and J 5 bases; bases outside gene matches: 7.

The genes are TRBV5-4 and TRBJ2-1; the D gene is possibly TRBD1 (5 bases). This CDR3 has 13 amino acids. V lost 4 bases, J lost 6 bases, and 11 bases lay in between. In germline, CDR1 is SGHNT, CDR2 YYREEE (reference sequence). CDR3 in amino acids: CASSDSYLNEQFF. The CDR3 bases are TGTGCCAGCAGCGACAGTTACCTCAATGAGCAGTTCTTC.

This chain joins TRBV4-3 and TRBJ2-2; D not resolved. This CDR3 has 16 amino acids. V lost 0 bases and J 6 bases, leaving 14 bases between the germline ends. Germline assignment: CDR1 LGHNA and CDR2 YSLEER. CDR3 DNA sequence: TGCGCCAGCAGCCAAGATATATGGCGGCAGTCCGGGGAGCTGTTTTTT. Translated: CASSQDIWRQSGELFF.